The text below deals with one TCR beta chain. Its antigen specificity is not known. There are no base qualities to consult, and no much larger clone falls within one base. The data stem from a study of lymphopenia after photon versus proton radiotherapy (dated by TCRdb to 2018 to 2020). Regarding the study in general: The study compared the immunological effects of photon versus proton radiation therapy in patients with gastrointestinal tumors who developed high-grade lymphopenia. A cohort of some 22 patients with gastrointestinal tumors who received either photon or proton therapy and subsequently developed lymphopenia was included. The goal of the study was to characterize the differences between the two radiation modalities in how they affect the immune system.

The CDR3 holds 14 amino acids from the cysteine to the phenylalanine. Only the CDR3 portion is preserved as DNA: 42 bases, with reading frame beginning at the first base. V and J are truncated by 3 bases and 0 bases respectively, leaving an intervening sequence of 8 bases. Taken from the germline V gene, the CDR1 and CDR2 loops are MRHNA and SNTAGT. The library was obtained by the immunoSEQ multiplex PCR assay. Deep sequencing of rearranged TCR beta loci, alongside multiparametric flow cytometry, was used to profile T cell repertoires. Held by TCRdb, this immuneACCESS table contains in-frame sequences only and omits some clones. Under half of the omission traces to an unresolved V gene where checked; the cause of the rest is unknown. The sample profile shows 150,000 or so clones; 70% to 90% of them were found once. The top ten hold approximately 4.8% of the sample. The paper's findings and limits, for the study overall: Across the cohort, a larger post-nadir drop in TCR diversity was inversely correlated with overall survival time among patients who died. The survival association was examined only in patients who died, and the authors described better survival with proton therapy as a possibility, not as a demonstrated result. After the lymphocyte count nadir, photon-treated repertoires showed oligoclonal expansion, especially of CD8+ Temra cells, which drove the drop in diversity. During treatment, patients who received photon therapy lost naive T cells and TCR diversity and gained effector/memory populations, whereas patients who received proton therapy remained relatively stable.

This specimen consisted of peripheral blood, obtained from a patient treated with photon-based radiotherapy. The TCR sequence derives from a man aged 45-65 years with gastric cancer. Here the chain combines TRBV6-4 and TRBJ1-1; TRBD1 is possibly the D segment (6 matching bases). Read as DNA, the sequence is TGTGCCAGCAGTGAACAGGGACTGAACACTGAAGCTTTCTTT. Translated, this is CASSEQGLNTEAFF.